Each of the 26 T cell receptor beta chains below was sequenced from the same sample in a study of human T cells and chemical hapten exposure. TCRdb re-called the RACE reads with MiXCR, one entry per CDR3 protein. This table has approximately 60,000 distinct CDR3 sequences, more than 7.5% appearing once. Described time point: pre-sensitization, week 0. Treatment here: therapeutic diphenylcyclopropenone sensitization with weekly scalp DPC. Source: whole blood, taken in connection with sensitization to the hapten diphenylcyclopropenone (DPC). The receptors originated from a man aged 40-55 years with alopecia areata. Some clones in this sample may be carry-over from other donors' samples.

This clonotype showed up many times. The chain couples TRBV12-3 or TRBV12-4 to TRBJ2-1; D unclear. Trimming took off 5 bases at V and 6 bases at J, with 17 bases between the two ends. CDR3 size: 15 residues. CDR3 region: CASSPQPLGTNEQFF. The CDR3 DNA is TGTGCCAGCAGTCCCCAGCCCCTTGGTACCAATGAGCAGTTCTTC.

This clonotype has just a few counts. This chain links TRBV10-2 with TRBJ2-7; 7 positions match TRBD1. The germline gives CDR1 WSHSY, CDR2 SAAADI. J gave up 4 bases and V 7 bases, and 4 bases lay outside the gene matches. CDR3 length equals 12 residues. CDR3: CASKNRGYEQYF. CDR3 DNA: TGCGCCAGCAAAAACAGGGGATACGAGCAGTACTTC.

This clonotype was picked up many times. The rearrangement joins TRBV7-8 to TRBJ2-7, with 7 bases lining up with TRBD1. Germline lookup yields CDR1 SGHVS and CDR2 FQNEAQ. The CDR3 sequence is 16 residues long. Losses at the gene ends were 4 bases for V and 1 base for J; bases not matched to a gene: 10. The CDR3 nucleotides read TGTGCCAGCAGCTCTTTCGGGACAGTAAGATCCTACGAGCAGTACTTC. This gives the protein CASSSFGTVRSYEQYF.

This rearrangement joins TRBV6-6 to TRBJ2-5; the D gene could be TRBD1 or TRBD2 (6 bases each). Trimming shortened V by 6 bases and J by 4 bases, and 18 bases separated the two germline ends. The CDR3 totals 15 residues. Germline V CDR1 and CDR2: MNHNY, SVGAGI (reference sequence). CDR3: CASSFPSGAGETQYF. CDR3 nucleotides: TGTGCCAGCAGCTTCCCCTCGGGGGCCGGAGAGACCCAGTACTTC.

This clonotype has more than one count but fewer than ten. J is TRBJ2-7 and V is TRBV28; TRBD1 matches at 9 bases. Germline V CDR1 and CDR2: MDHEN, SYDVKM. This CDR3 contains 15 residues. The V segment lost 1 base and the J segment 1 base; nucleotides outside the gene matches: 2. CDR3 residues: CASSLLQGASYEQYF. The DNA of the CDR3 is TGTGCCAGCAGTTTATTACAGGGGGCATCCTACGAGCAGTACTTC.

V gene TRBV25-1 combines with J gene TRBJ2-3; the match to TRBD1 covers 9 bases. Germline V gene lookup returns CDR1 MGHDK and CDR2 SYGVNS. This CDR3 comprises 15 residues. V shed 5 bases, J shed 4 bases, and the junction held 7 bases outside the gene matches. CDR3 coding DNA: TGTGCCAGCAGTCCGGGACAGGGAAGGTCAGATACGCAGTATTTT. Translated, it gives CASSPGQGRSDTQYF.

This clonotype was seen repeatedly, ten times or more. This chain joins TRBV10-3 and TRBJ2-7; 11 bases match TRBD2. With V trimmed by 3 bases and J by 6 bases, 13 bases remained unmatched. Germline loops: CDR1 ENHRY, CDR2 SYGVKD. The CDR3 is 17 residues long. The CDR3 loop reads CAISDELAGVELREQYF. DNA for the CDR3: TGTGCCATCAGTGACGAACTAGCGGGAGTTGAGTTGCGCGAGCAGTACTTC.

A few counts support this clonotype. The J gene is TRBJ2-2, the V gene TRBV20-1, with a weak D call TRBD2 (6 bases). CDR3 size: 16 residues. V lost 1 base, J lost 4 bases, and 16 bases lay in between. CDR1 and CDR2 from the germline V gene are DFQATT and SNEGSKA (reference sequence). The CDR3 coding sequence is TGCAGTGCTAGAGTTTTCCGGGACTCCGGCACCGGGGAGCTGTTTTTT. Residues: CSARVFRDSGTGELFF.

This clonotype has at least ten counts. This rearrangement joins TRBV10-3 to TRBJ2-7, with D hard to call. The CDR3 length is 17 residues. The germline CDR1 and CDR2 sequences are ENHRY and SYGVKD. Trimming removed 8 bases at V and 5 bases at J, with 28 bases between. The CDR3 DNA is TGTGCCATCGCCGCTGATACTATTTTTATACCTCCGGACGAGCAGTACTTC. Translation gives CAIAADTIFIPPDEQYF.

This clonotype came up many times. The CDR3 is CASSDLDEQYF. The CDR3 coding sequence is TGCGCCAGCAGCGATCTCGATGAGCAGTACTTC. This chain connects TRBV5-1 to TRBJ2-7; D uncertain. The CDR3 extends over 11 amino acids. Trimming removed 4 bases at V and 7 bases at J, with 9 bases between. Germline loops: CDR1 SGHRS, CDR2 YFSETQ.

The V and J genes are TRBV13 and TRBJ2-6; D is uncertain. V was shortened by 5 bases and J by 1 base, with 9 bases between the two germline ends. Looked up from germline, CDR1 is PRHDT and CDR2 is FYEKMQ (reference sequence). The CDR3 length is 15 residues. The CDR3: CASSPQPSGANVLTF. Here the CDR3 DNA reads TGTGCCAGCAGCCCGCAACCGTCTGGGGCCAACGTCCTGACTTTC. The whole variable domain, filled in from reference TRBV13 and TRBJ2-6, reads AAGVIQSPRHLIKEKRETATLKCYPIPRHDTVYWYQQGPGQDPQFLISFYEKMQSDKGSIPDRFSAQQFSDYHSELNMSSLELGDSALYFCASSPQPSGANVLTFGAGSRLTVL.

This clonotype was found many times. This sequence joins TRBV6-5 and TRBJ2-7; 8 positions match TRBD2. V shed 6 bases and J 2 bases; nucleotides not matched to a gene: 9. Germline CDR1 is MNHEY and CDR2 is SVGAGI. The CDR3 runs to 15 residues. Here the CDR3 DNA reads TGTGCCAGCAGGGTTAGCGGGGAGGCTCCCTACGAGCAGTACTTC. The encoded protein is CASRVSGEAPYEQYF.

Ten or more counts support this clonotype. The CDR3 loop is CASSGDSHPGTQYF. In nucleotides, the CDR3 is TGTGCCAGCAGTGGGGACAGCCACCCGGGGACCCAGTACTTC. The chain has TRBV12-3 or TRBV12-4 and TRBJ2-5; 7 nucleotides line up with TRBD1. The CDR3 loop spans 14 amino acids. Trimming removed 5 bases from V and 7 bases from J; junction bases left unmatched: 10.

The table lists this clonotype with many counts. The rearrangement uses TRBV7-8 and TRBJ2-1; D is undetermined. Trimming cost V 5 bases and J 0 bases, with 14 bases left between them. In germline, CDR1 is SGHVS, CDR2 FQNEAQ. The CDR3 is made up of 16 amino acids. The CDR3 sequence is CASSTPTLSSYNEQFF. DNA of the CDR3: TGTGCCAGCAGCACCCCGACACTAAGCTCCTACAATGAGCAGTTCTTC.

The chain is built from TRBV28 and TRBJ2-4; no definite D call. V was shortened by 3 bases and J by 4 bases, with 7 bases between the two germline ends. The CDR3 loop spans 13 amino acids. The germline V gene has CDR1 MDHEN and CDR2 SYDVKM. As DNA, the CDR3 is TGTGCCAGCAGTTTGCCCGTGAAAAACATTCAGTACTTC. It translates to CASSLPVKNIQYF.

This clonotype was seen many times. The gene calls are TRBV5-5 and TRBJ2-7, with TRBD2 matching over 8 bases. The CDR3 consists of 14 residues. The V gene's germline CDR1 is SGHKS and CDR2 YYEKEE (reference sequence). J was trimmed by 6 bases and V by 0 bases; bases with no gene match: 5. For the CDR3, the DNA is TGTGCCAGCAGCTTGGGGGACCTAGCGGGCGAGCAGTACTTC. It is translated as CASSLGDLAGEQYF. Full variable domain (outside the CDR3, taken from reference TRBV5-5 and TRBJ2-7): DAGVTQSPTHLIKTRGQQVTLRCSPISGHKSVSWYQQVLGQGPQFIFQYYEKEERGRGNFPDRFSARQFPNYSSELNVNALLLGDSALYLCASSLGDLAGEQYFGPGTRLTVT.

The rearrangement links TRBV7-2 to TRBJ2-7; unclear D gene. V was trimmed by 5 bases and J by 3 bases, leaving 5 bases between them. Looked up from germline, CDR1 is SGHTA and CDR2 is FQGNSA. The length of the CDR3 is 11 residues. CDR3 amino acids: CASSDRYEQYF. CDR3 nucleotide sequence: TGTGCCAGCAGCGACCGCTACGAGCAGTACTTC.

Ten or more counts support this clonotype. The V gene is TRBV29-1, the J gene TRBJ2-1; tentative D call: TRBD1 (5 bases). V lost 6 bases and J 4 bases, leaving 7 bases between the germline ends. This CDR3 is built from 11 residues. Germline-derived CDR1 and CDR2 are SQVTM and ANQGSEA. CDR3: CSVGAYNEQFF. The CDR3 DNA reads as TGCAGCGTAGGGGCTTACAATGAGCAGTTCTTC.

The chain carries TRBV20-1 and TRBJ2-5; 7 bases fit TRBD1. Trimming took 5 bases from V and 2 from J; bases not matched to a gene: 8. There are 14 residues in the CDR3. Germline V lookup: CDR1 DFQATT, CDR2 SNEGSKA (reference sequence). CDR3 protein: CSASGGQRQETQYF. The CDR3 DNA sequence: TGCAGTGCTTCAGGGGGACAAAGACAAGAGACCCAGTACTTC.

This clonotype was picked up a small number of times. The V gene is TRBV6-4, the J gene TRBJ2-1, with 9 bases fitting TRBD2. The V segment lost 6 bases and the J segment 2 bases; nucleotides outside the gene matches: 2. The CDR3 is made up of 14 amino acids. Germline values: CDR1 MRHNA, CDR2 SNTAGT. Here the CDR3 reads CASSPSGTYNEQFF. CDR3 DNA sequence: TGTGCCAGCAGCCCTAGCGGGACCTACAATGAGCAGTTCTTC.

The J gene is TRBJ2-2, the V gene TRBV29-1; D is unclear. The V gene's germline CDR1 is SQVTM and CDR2 ANQGSEA. The CDR3 covers 11 residues. V lost 4 bases, J lost 3 bases, and 3 bases lay in between. The CDR3 reads CSVGDTGELFF. The CDR3 nucleotides are TGCAGCGTTGGCGACACCGGGGAGCTGTTTTTT.

This clonotype was counted between two and nine times. J is TRBJ1-1 and V is TRBV29-1; 12 bases line up with TRBD1. The CDR3 runs 16 residues. The trim removed 6 bases at V and 0 bases at J, leaving 8 bases unmatched. The germline CDR1 and CDR2 sequences are SQVTM and ANQGSEA. The CDR3 loop reads CSVPGQGAYMNTEAFF. CDR3 nucleotide sequence: TGCAGCGTCCCGGGACAGGGGGCCTACATGAACACTGAAGCTTTCTTT.

This clonotype was detected ten times or more. The rearrangement joins TRBV7-9 to TRBJ2-7; 9 nucleotides align to TRBD1. CDR3 size: 14 residues. J was trimmed by 5 bases and V by 4 bases; bases with no gene match: 6. The germline CDR1 and CDR2 sequences are SEHNR and FQNEAQ (reference sequence). The CDR3 region is CASSSGTGIHEQYF. The CDR3 bases are TGTGCCAGCAGCTCGGGGACAGGGATCCACGAGCAGTACTTC. Full variable domain (rest looked up from reference TRBV7-9 and TRBJ2-7): DTGVSQNPRHKITKRGQNVTFRCDPISEHNRLYWYRQTLGQGPEFLTYFQNEAQLEKSRLLSDRFSAERPKGSFSTLEIQRTEQGDSAMYLCASSSGTGIHEQYFGPGTRLTVT.

There are a few counts of this clonotype. The chain couples TRBV21-1 to TRBJ1-5; TRBD1, the table's D call, was not compared with the DNA. TRBV21-1 is shown as a pseudogene. The CDR3 length is 17 residues. The CDR3 DNA sequence: TGTGCCAGCAGCAAAGGTCAGGGGAACTATAGCAATCAGCCCCAGCATTTT. Translation gives CASSKGQGNYSNQPQHF.

Ten or more counts support this clonotype. The chain couples TRBV5-5 to TRBJ2-1; D not certain. Trimming took 2 bases from V and 9 from J, leaving 9 bases between them. CDR1 is SGHKS, CDR2 YYEKEE, per germline (reference sequence). CDR3 length equals 12 residues. CDR3 DNA sequence: TGTGCCAGCAGCTTCGGAATAGGTGAGCAGTTCTTC. Its protein product is CASSFGIGEQFF.

This clonotype was observed at least ten times. The V and J genes are TRBV28 and TRBJ2-7; 7 nucleotides agree with TRBD1. Germline V gene lookup returns CDR1 MDHEN and CDR2 SYDVKM. V lost 3 bases and J lost 9; bases outside the gene matches: 8. The CDR3 contains 13 residues. CDR3 loop: CASSLPTTGAQYF. The CDR3 coding sequence is TGTGCCAGCAGTTTGCCCACTACAGGGGCGCAGTACTTC.